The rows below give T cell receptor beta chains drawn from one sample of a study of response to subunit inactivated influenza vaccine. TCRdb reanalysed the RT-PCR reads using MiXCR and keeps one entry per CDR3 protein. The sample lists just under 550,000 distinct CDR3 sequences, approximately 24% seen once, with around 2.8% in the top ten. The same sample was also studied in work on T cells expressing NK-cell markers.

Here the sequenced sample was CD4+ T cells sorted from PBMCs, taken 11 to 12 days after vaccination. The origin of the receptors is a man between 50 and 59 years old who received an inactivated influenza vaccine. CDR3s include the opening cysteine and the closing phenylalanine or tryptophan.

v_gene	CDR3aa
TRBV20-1	CSALRGAKGYTEAFF
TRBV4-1	CASSHGIAGFTGELFF
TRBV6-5	CASSYSDRNYGYTF
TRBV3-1	CASSQVAPGQGGFRLGKLFF
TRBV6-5	CASSYSFQGAWPQHF
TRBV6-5	CASNSGHPYEQYF
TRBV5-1	CASSLSGSLSDTQYF
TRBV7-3	CASSWTRGETQYF
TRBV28	CASRRPGGGYEQYF
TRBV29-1	CSAAGVGVGEKLFF
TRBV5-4	CASSRGQGRGEQFF
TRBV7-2	CASSLTGVSNQPQHF
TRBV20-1	CSARGTSGRIDEQFF
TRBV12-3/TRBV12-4	CASSLTSGRLGEQYF
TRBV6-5	CASSYGLGTFNSPLHF
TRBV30	CAWSARTFQETQYF
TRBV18	CASSETGQGFNSPLHF
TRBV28	CASSTPWSSGNTIYF
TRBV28	CASSVRGYEQYF
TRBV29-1	CSALPPGEFTYNEQFF
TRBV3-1	CASSRFGTENTGELFF
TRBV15	CATSRDRTGSGEQYF
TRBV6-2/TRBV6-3	CASTPRMVYGYTF
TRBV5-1	CASSSHEGMNTEAFF